This T cell receptor beta chain was found in a study of blood T cells in healthy people across ages. This clonotype was picked up many times. Between the trimmed V and J ends, which lost 1 base and 7 bases, there was a span of 11 bases. The CDR3 loop spans 13 amino acids. CDR1 is MGHRA and CDR2 is YSYEKL in the germline V gene. Next came a second PCR, run for about 6 to 11 cycles, which used a sample-barcoded 5' primer along with a J-beta primer mix. TCRdb re-derived calls from the 5' RACE reads in MiXCR, one entry per CDR3 protein. In the table there are 650,000 to 800,000 distinct CDR3 sequences, around two fifths of which are singletons.

J is TRBJ2-7 and V is TRBV4-1; D uncertain. The clonotype comes from a man in his sixties in good health. Sequencing was carried out using blood. The CDR3 coding sequence is TGCGCCAGCAGCCAAGCGTACCCGCGGGAGCAGTACTTC. It specifies CASSQAYPREQYF.